The following is a T cell receptor (beta chain) sequence with its context. Its antigen remains unknown. The data derive from a study of cytomegalovirus exposure and HLA in healthy donors. Overall study context: Within an early data release were about 80 million unique TCRs drawn from HLA-typed donors.

The CDR3 consists of 15 residues. V gave up 6 bases and J gave up 4 bases, with 18 bases separating them. The germline V gene has CDR1 LNHDA and CDR2 SQIVND (reference sequence). PCR primers comprised 60 Vbeta and 13 Jbeta primers. Here immunoSEQ multiplex PCR was the method, and the copy in TCRdb shows in-frame clones only, minus some. The sample lists fewer than 200,000 clones; 85% were seen once. Study-wide results and caveats: Data from an earlier analysis indicated that most TCR beta V segments were productive either about 90% or about 30% of the time. The authors considered a cluster of highly shared sequence variants likely to be a sequencing artifact. In a later analysis, TCR beta V- and J-gene trimming was associated with a missense DCLRE1C variant.

This receptor was obtained from a man between 18 and 29 years old in good health and CMV-seropositive. The sample consisted of PBMCs. The chain carries TRBV19 and TRBJ1-1, with a possible D match to TRBD1 (5 bases). The CDR3 here is CASRRGFGGFTEAFF. The CDR3 DNA follows: TGTGCCAGTAGGAGGGGTTTTGGAGGGTTCACTGAAGCTTTCTTT.